A single sample gave rise to the 11 T cell receptor beta chains below, sequenced in a study of T-cell memory formation after mild COVID-19. MiXCR, run by TCRdb on the 5' RACE reads, gives a single entry per CDR3 protein. Of 250,000 to 400,000 distinct CDR3 sequences in the sample, 14% are singletons; the top ten hold 21%. Specimen: PBMCs or a T cell subset sorted from them (not recorded which). These receptors came from a man younger than 30 who had mild COVID-19 (a few samples of this study predate the infection). Cell type and time point are not known.

This clonotype came up a few times. The chain carries TRBV12-3 or TRBV12-4 and TRBJ1-1; D is uncertain. V was cut by 4 bases and J by 9 bases, with 12 bases left in between. This CDR3 region has 12 residues. The CDR3 region is CASSSGLGKAFF. The DNA for the CDR3 is TGTGCCAGCAGTTCCGGGCTGGGGAAAGCTTTCTTT.

The chain employs TRBV11-2 and TRBJ2-2, with D maybe TRBD2 (5 bases). CDR3 size: 14 residues. CDR1 and CDR2 from the germline V gene are SGHAT and FQNNGV. Trimming took 5 bases from V and 7 from J, leaving 14 bases between them. The CDR3 reads CASSPRYEGGELFF. The CDR3, as DNA: TGTGCCAGCAGCCCCCGCTACGAGGGCGGGGAGCTGTTTTTT.

This chain links TRBV19 with TRBJ2-3, with D tentatively TRBD2 (6 bases). Trimming removed 4 bases at V and 1 base at J, with 15 bases between. The germline CDR1 and CDR2 sequences are LNHDA and SQIVND (reference sequence). The length of the CDR3 is 16 residues. CDR3 protein: CASSTGATRGTDTQYF. CDR3 sequence (DNA): TGTGCCAGTAGTACCGGGGCGACTAGAGGCACAGATACGCAGTATTTT.

The rearrangement uses TRBV7-9 and TRBJ2-3; 8 bases are shared with TRBD2. J was trimmed by 2 bases and V by 4 bases; bases with no gene match: 11. This CDR3 is 17 amino acids long. Germline V lookup: CDR1 SEHNR, CDR2 FQNEAQ (reference sequence). CDR3 amino acids: CASSSPRAGENTDTQYF. CDR3 nucleotides: TGTGCCAGCAGCTCTCCGCGAGCGGGGGAGAACACAGATACGCAGTATTTT. Full variable domain (remainder filled in from reference TRBV7-9 and TRBJ2-3): DTGVSQNPRHKITKRGQNVTFRCDPISEHNRLYWYRQTLGQGPEFLTYFQNEAQLEKSRLLSDRFSAERPKGSFSTLEIQRTEQGDSAMYLCASSSPRAGENTDTQYFGPGTRLTVL.

This clonotype was seen a handful of times. V is TRBV5-5 and J is TRBJ2-5, with 8 bases fitting TRBD1. V was clipped by 4 bases and J by 4 bases; unmatched bases: 3. Germline V gives CDR1 SGHKS, CDR2 YYEKEE (reference sequence). The CDR3 contains 13 residues. CDR3 bases: TGTGCCAGCAGCACGACAGGGGCAGAGACCCAGTACTTC. It translates to CASSTTGAETQYF.

V and J are TRBV4-1 and TRBJ2-7, with 11 bases that match TRBD2. The CDR3 length is 18 residues. V was clipped by 0 bases and J by 4 bases; unmatched bases: 11. Germline loops: CDR1 MGHRA, CDR2 YSYEKL. CDR3 sequence: CASSQDNTGTSGSYEQYF. The CDR3 DNA follows: TGCGCCAGCAGCCAAGACAACACCGGGACTAGCGGTTCGTACGAGCAGTACTTC.

The V and J genes are TRBV15 and TRBJ1-2; D ambiguous. The CDR3 contains 14 residues. With 5 bases removed from V and 7 bases from J, the gap between germline ends came to 17 bases. The V gene's germline CDR1 is LNHNV and CDR2 YYDKDF (reference sequence). This CDR3 is CATSDINGDGGYTF. The CDR3 DNA is TGTGCCACCAGCGATATTAACGGGGATGGTGGCTACACCTTC.

The chain combines TRBV27 with TRBJ1-4; D ambiguous. Germline lookup yields CDR1 MNHEY and CDR2 SMNVEV (reference sequence). V lost 0 bases, J lost 8 bases, and 13 bases lay in between. This CDR3 is built from 15 residues. The CDR3 protein is CASSLSALRPEKLFF. CDR3 DNA: TGTGCCAGCAGTTTATCAGCCCTGCGGCCGGAAAAACTGTTTTTT.

The chain recombines TRBV29-1 with TRBJ2-6; D gene ambiguous. The V gene's germline CDR1 is SQVTM and CDR2 ANQGSEA. The V gene lost 4 bases and the J gene lost 0 bases, with 10 bases spanning the gap. This CDR3 spans 15 amino acids. For the CDR3, the DNA is TGCAGCGTTGCAATTTACGGCTCTGGGGCCAACGTCCTGACTTTC. Protein: CSVAIYGSGANVLTF.

This clonotype has just a few counts. The genes are TRBV5-1 and TRBJ1-2; unclear D gene. Germline lookup yields CDR1 SGHRS and CDR2 YFSETQ. Trimming left V 0 bases short and J 1 base short, with 7 bases between. There are 14 residues in the CDR3. The chain's CDR3 is CASSLGRSNYGYTF. CDR3 in DNA: TGCGCCAGCAGCTTGGGGAGGAGTAACTATGGCTACACCTTC.

This clonotype turned up a few times. The chain is built from TRBV5-1 and TRBJ2-7; no firm D call. The V and J ends lost 1 base and 0 bases respectively, with 8 bases between them. CDR1 is SGHRS, CDR2 YFSETQ, per germline. CDR3 length: 14 amino acids. DNA of the CDR3: TGCGCCAGCAGCTTGACAGAGAGCTCCTACGAGCAGTACTTC. Protein product: CASSLTESSYEQYF. The whole variable domain, remainder taken from reference TRBV5-1 and TRBJ2-7, is KAGVTQTPRYLIKTRGQQVTLSCSPISGHRSVSWYQQTPGQGLQFLFEYFSETQRNKGNFPGRFSGRQFSNSRSEMNVSTLELGDSALYLCASSLTESSYEQYFGPGTRLTVT.